This TCR beta chain was found in a study of OX40 agonist ivuxolimab in advanced cancers. On the study more broadly: Two patients with cutaneous melanoma and one with hepatocellular carcinoma, three in total, showed partial responses.

The J segment lost 3 bases and the V segment lost 9 bases, leaving 4 bases of the junction unmatched. The CDR3 is 14 residues long. The germline V gene encodes CDR1 SEHNR and CDR2 FQNEAQ (reference sequence). Findings and caveats of the study: The study found that CD8+ T cells averaged more expanded clones than CD4+.

To note about this clone: Antigen specificity is unknown.

A history of autoimmune disease or systemic immunosuppression excluded patients. Some clones are missing from TCRdb's copy, which holds only in-frame ones; the method was immunoSEQ multiplex PCR. The data show tens of thousands of clones, over 75% seen once. This sample comprised CD4+ or CD8+ T cells sorted from blood, obtained in a trial of the OX40 agonist ivuxolimab. The receptor was derived from an adult with an advanced solid tumor such as melanoma, head and neck, liver or kidney cancer. The chain uses TRBV7-9 and TRBJ2-2; TRBD1 matches at 10 bases. CDR3: CASKDRGDTGELFF. CDR3 sequence (DNA): TGTGCCAGTAAGGACAGGGGGGACACCGGGGAGCTGTTTTTT.